This T cell receptor (beta chain) emerged from a study of HIV-infected patients and healthy controls. The CDR3 loop spans 14 amino acids. Germline values: CDR1 SGHNT, CDR2 YYREEE (reference sequence). V was clipped by 5 bases and J by 4 bases; unmatched bases: 8. About 540 ng RNA was reverse transcribed with alpha and beta constant-region primers. Each of the alpha and beta chains got its own library through chain-specific third strand synthesis with indices. A 12-nucleotide barcode per molecule came from two concatenated random hexamers added pre-amplification. Each CDR3 protein is one row after TCRdb ran MiXCR on the 5' RACE reads. Here the sample spans just over 15,000 distinct CDR3 sequences, around 6.7% being singletons. No cell fractionation was done, so the repertoire covers all unsorted peripheral blood T cells.

This clonotype originated in an adult in good health. This chain joins TRBV5-4 and TRBJ1-2; 7 nucleotides agree with TRBD1. The sample comprised blood. The CDR3 sequence: CASSSDRLIYGYTF. CDR3 nucleotide sequence: TGTGCCAGCAGTTCGGACAGGTTGATCTATGGCTACACCTTC.